These 18 T cell receptor beta chains were sequenced from one sample in a study of OX40 agonist ivuxolimab in advanced cancers. Sequenced by immunoSEQ multiplex PCR; TCRdb stores in-frame clones only, minus some. The data contain 15,000 to 20,000 clones, 80% to 90% of them singletons. The sequenced sample was CD4+ or CD8+ T cells sorted from blood, obtained in a trial of the OX40 agonist ivuxolimab. These receptors were taken from an adult with an advanced solid tumor such as melanoma, head and neck, liver or kidney cancer.

The genes are TRBV11-2 and TRBJ2-1; 10 bases agree with TRBD1. Losses at the gene ends were 5 bases for V and 5 bases for J; bases not matched to a gene: 12. The CDR3 is 17 amino acids. CDR1 is SGHAT and CDR2 is FQNNGV in the germline V gene. The CDR3: CASSPYGRTGGNNEQFF. The CDR3 DNA is TGTGCCAGCAGCCCTTATGGGAGGACAGGGGGAAACAATGAGCAGTTCTTC.

V usage is TRBV10-2 and J usage is TRBJ2-2, with TRBD1 matching 11 bases. CDR3 length: 17 residues. The germline V gene has CDR1 WSHSY and CDR2 SAAADI. Losses at the gene ends were 7 bases for V and 6 bases for J; bases not matched to a gene: 13. The CDR3 DNA follows: TGCGCCAGCACCCGGACAGGGGGCGCAGCGGGGCCCGGGGAGCTGTTTTTT. Its translation is CASTRTGGAAGPGELFF.

This clone showed up just once. This sequence joins TRBV7-9 and TRBJ1-2; D gene uncertain. With 1 base removed from V and 2 bases from J, the gap between germline ends came to 8 bases. The CDR3 covers 14 residues. CDR1 is SEHNR, CDR2 FQNEAQ, per germline (reference sequence). The DNA for the CDR3 is TGTGCCAGCAGCTTAGTACAGACGAACTATGGCTACACCTTC. Encoded protein: CASSLVQTNYGYTF.

Regarding this clone: One end of the junction varies from germline; a read error may be responsible. This sequence joins TRBV4-2 and TRBJ2-1, with 8 bases aligning to TRBD2. This CDR3 comprises 17 residues. CDR1 is LGHNA, CDR2 YNFKEQ, per germline. For the CDR3, the DNA is TGTACCAGCAGCCCCCCACCGGGGACTAGTTCGTACAATGAGCAGTTCTTC. It is translated as CTSSPPPGTSSYNEQFF.

The chain carries TRBV5-8 and TRBJ1-1, with D tentatively TRBD1 (6 bases). Germline lookup yields CDR1 SGHTS and CDR2 YDEGEE. The V end was cut by 4 bases, the J end by 3 bases, with 16 bases between. This CDR3 has 15 amino acids. The CDR3 coding sequence is TGTGCCAGCAGCCCCGTCGGGGGGGGCTACACTGAAGCTTTCTTT. The encoded protein is CASSPVGGGYTEAFF.

CDR3 region: CASSLGTGAQPQHF. Here the CDR3 DNA reads TGTGCCAGCAGCTTAGGGACAGGGGCTCAGCCCCAGCATTTT. This chain joins TRBV7-8 and TRBJ1-5; 9 bases match TRBD1. The V segment lost 1 base and the J segment 6 bases; nucleotides outside the gene matches: 1. The CDR3 extends over 14 amino acids. Per the germline V gene, CDR1 is SGHVS and CDR2 is FQNEAQ. The variable domain in full, completed from reference TRBV7-8 and TRBJ1-5, reads GAGVSQSPRYKVAKRGQDVALRCDPISGHVSLFWYQQALGQGPEFLTYFQNEAQLDKSGLPSDRFFAERPEGSVSTLKIQRTQQEDSAVYLCASSLGTGAQPQHFGDGTRLSIL.

The rearrangement links TRBV27 to TRBJ1-1; 7 bases map to TRBD1. Per the germline V gene, CDR1 is MNHEY and CDR2 is SMNVEV (reference sequence). The CDR3 has 15 residues. V was clipped by 6 bases and J by 2 bases; unmatched bases: 9. The CDR3 region is CASRSSTGTNTEAFF. The CDR3 coding sequence is TGTGCCAGCAGGTCCTCGACAGGGACCAACACTGAAGCTTTCTTT.

Written as DNA, the CDR3 is TGCGCCAGCAGCCAAGATTTGCTCGGAGGCACTGAAGCTTTCTTT. It translates to CASSQDLLGGTEAFF. The V and J genes are TRBV4-1 and TRBJ1-1; D unresolved. CDR1 MGHRA and CDR2 YSYEKL come from the germline V gene. Trimming left V 0 bases short and J 4 bases short, with 12 bases between. CDR3 length: 15 residues.

The sample holds a few counts of this clone. The chain links TRBV2 to TRBJ2-7; the D is unclear. V was cut by 6 bases and J by 4 bases, with 16 bases left in between. The CDR3 runs to 14 residues. Germline V CDR1 and CDR2: SNHLY, FYNNEI. CDR3 loop: CASSTRLEWYEQYF. In DNA form, the CDR3 reads TGTGCCAGCAGCACGAGGTTGGAGTGGTACGAGCAGTACTTC.

V is TRBV11-1 and J is TRBJ2-6; D not certain. Trimming took 2 bases from V and 4 from J, leaving 9 bases between them. The CDR3 runs 15 residues. CDR1 and CDR2 from the germline V gene are SGHAT and FQDESV (reference sequence). Written as DNA, the CDR3 is TGTGCCAGCAGCTTATCAGAGAGCGGGGCCAACGTCCTGACTTTC. Encoded protein: CASSLSESGANVLTF.

J is TRBJ2-1 and V is TRBV27; the D gene could be TRBD1 or TRBD2 (5 bases each). Germline loops: CDR1 MNHEY, CDR2 SMNVEV (reference sequence). V shed 6 bases and J shed 2 bases, with 14 bases lying between them. The CDR3 consists of 15 residues. Here the CDR3 reads CASREYLGAYNEQFF. In DNA form, the CDR3 reads TGTGCCAGCAGGGAGTACTTGGGGGCCTACAATGAGCAGTTCTTC.

This clone is a singleton in its sample. The chain links TRBV6-4 to TRBJ2-2; D may correspond to TRBD1 or TRBD2 (6 bases each). Deletions cut 2 bases from V and 7 bases from J, with 14 bases between. This CDR3 has 15 residues. The germline CDR1 and CDR2 sequences are MRHNA and SNTAGT. This CDR3 is CASSDLQGGGGELFF. CDR3 DNA sequence: TGTGCCAGCAGTGACCTACAGGGAGGAGGCGGGGAGCTGTTTTTT.

The J gene is TRBJ2-2, the V gene TRBV7-3, with D unresolved. Trimming took 4 bases from V and 2 from J, leaving 11 bases between them. This CDR3 comprises 15 residues. Germline CDR1 SGHTA, CDR2 FQGTGA. The CDR3 DNA follows: TGTGCCAGCAGCTCCAGATTGGGTAACACCGGGGAGCTGTTTTTT. It encodes CASSSRLGNTGELFF.

This rearrangement joins TRBV30 to TRBJ2-2; D is undetermined. With 4 bases removed from V and 4 bases from J, the gap between germline ends came to 4 bases. This CDR3 has 11 amino acids. Germline CDR1 GTSNPN, CDR2 SVGIG (reference sequence). The CDR3 region is CAWTGTGELFF. CDR3 coding DNA: TGTGCCTGGACGGGCACCGGGGAGCTGTTTTTT. The entire variable domain, with the rest obtained from reference TRBV30 and TRBJ2-2, is as follows: SQTIHQWPATLVQPVGSPLSLECTVEGTSNPNLYWYRQAAGRGLQLLFYSVGIGQISSEVPQNLSASRPQDRQFILSSKKLLLSDSGFYLCAWTGTGELFFGEGSRLTVL.

The gene calls are TRBV27 and TRBJ2-7; D unclear. This CDR3 contains 13 residues. Germline-derived CDR1 and CDR2 are MNHEY and SMNVEV (reference sequence). Deletions cut 2 bases from V and 3 bases from J, with 8 bases between. CDR3 sequence: CASSLGSYYEQYF. The CDR3 coding sequence is TGTGCCAGCAGTTTAGGATCCTACTACGAGCAGTACTTC.

V and J are TRBV11-2 and TRBJ2-5; D unresolved. The DNA matches TRBJ2-7 better at its end, which makes the J call doubtful. The V gene's germline CDR1 is SGHAT and CDR2 FQNNGV. This CDR3 is 12 amino acids long. The CDR3 DNA reads as TGTGCCAGCAGCTTAGGTACCTACGAGCAGTACTTC. It encodes CASSLGTYEQYF.

This clone was detected a few times. The gene calls are TRBV27 and TRBJ1-1; D ambiguous. This CDR3 has 14 residues. The V end was cut by 2 bases, the J end by 1 base, with 8 bases between. Per the germline V gene, CDR1 is MNHEY and CDR2 is SMNVEV (reference sequence). The CDR3 loop is CASSLGGWNTEAFF. CDR3 nucleotides: TGTGCCAGCAGTTTAGGAGGGTGGAACACTGAAGCTTTCTTT.

This chain connects TRBV12-5 to TRBJ1-4; D call uncertain. V was clipped by 6 bases and J by 0 bases, with 20 bases between them. This CDR3 region has 18 residues. In germline, CDR1 is LGHNT, CDR2 FRNRAP. In nucleotides, the CDR3 is TGTGCTAGTGGCCCGACGGTCGCGGGGAGGGCAACTAATGAAAAACTGTTTTTT. This gives the protein CASGPTVAGRATNEKLFF.